The 29 T cell receptor beta chains reported below all come from one sample, sequenced in a study of T cell repertoires in cytomegalovirus infection. A single record per CDR3 protein comes from TCRdb applying MiXCR to the reads. The sample has about 220,000 distinct CDR3 sequences; 38% are singletons. The antigens for these receptors are not known. The sequences come from CD8+ T cells from cultured PBMCs, collected from culture after CMV antigen stimulation. All receptors derive from a human donor in good health (CMV status not recorded). Some clones in this sample may be carry-over from other donors' samples.

J is TRBJ2-4 and V is TRBV4-1; 7 nucleotides align to TRBD1. This CDR3 comprises 13 residues. V shed 3 bases, J shed 8 bases, and the junction held 4 bases outside the gene matches. The germline V gene has CDR1 MGHRA and CDR2 YSYEKL. The CDR3 nucleotides are TGCGCCAGCAGCCAGGGACAGTGGGACATTCAGTACTTC. It codes for CASSQGQWDIQYF.

The chain links TRBV13 to TRBJ2-1; 10 positions agree with TRBD2. This CDR3 comprises 15 residues. V lost 4 bases and J lost 5; bases outside the gene matches: 5. Germline CDR1 is PRHDT and CDR2 is FYEKMQ (reference sequence). The CDR3 loop reads CASSSTSGQDNEQFF. CDR3 sequence (DNA): TGTGCCAGCAGCTCGACTAGCGGGCAAGACAATGAGCAGTTCTTC.

The chain couples TRBV20-1 to TRBJ2-1; 10 nucleotides line up with TRBD1. The CDR3 runs 12 residues. The V segment lost 4 bases and the J segment 13 bases; nucleotides outside the gene matches: 7. Germline V gives CDR1 DFQATT, CDR2 SNEGSKA (reference sequence). For the CDR3, the DNA is TGCAGTGCTACAGAGACAGGGGGCAGACAGTTCTTC. Protein: CSATETGGRQFF.

V is TRBV7-9 and J is TRBJ2-3; the match to TRBD2 covers 11 bases. V shed 1 base, J shed 6 bases, and the junction held 6 bases outside the gene matches. CDR1 is SEHNR, CDR2 FQNEAQ, per germline (reference sequence). CDR3 size: 16 residues. DNA of the CDR3: TGTGCCAGCAGCTTAGGACTAGCGGGGCCAAGGGATACGCAGTATTTT. Protein product: CASSLGLAGPRDTQYF.

The chain recombines TRBV6-2 or TRBV6-3 with TRBJ2-7; 10 nucleotides line up with TRBD1. The V and J ends lost 5 bases and 2 bases, in that order; junction bases with no gene match: 6. The CDR3 is 15 amino acids. The V gene's germline CDR1 is MNHEY and CDR2 SVGEGT. This CDR3 reads CASSLPGTGAYEQYF. The CDR3 DNA is TGTGCCAGCAGTCTCCCCGGGACAGGGGCCTACGAGCAGTACTTC.

The chain combines TRBV11-1 with TRBJ2-5; 8 bases fit TRBD1. From germline, CDR1 is SGHAT and CDR2 FQDESV (reference sequence). With 6 bases clipped from V and 1 base from J, the junction kept 7 bases outside the gene matches. There are 15 residues in the CDR3. The CDR3 is CASRRRTGIQETQYF. Here the CDR3 DNA reads TGTGCCAGCAGAAGGAGGACAGGGATCCAAGAGACCCAGTACTTC.

The sample holds a few counts of this clonotype. The chain is built from TRBV7-9 and TRBJ2-1, with D possibly matching TRBD1 (5 bases). V lost 4 bases and J 5 bases, leaving 12 bases between the germline ends. Germline V CDR1 and CDR2: SEHNR, FQNEAQ (reference sequence). The CDR3 has 14 amino acids. Written as DNA, the CDR3 is TGTGCCAGCAGCTCCCTCAGGGCCAACAATGAGCAGTTCTTC. It yields the protein CASSSLRANNEQFF. Full variable domain (remainder filled in from reference TRBV7-9 and TRBJ2-1): DTGVSQNPRHKITKRGQNVTFRCDPISEHNRLYWYRQTLGQGPEFLTYFQNEAQLEKSRLLSDRFSAERPKGSFSTLEIQRTEQGDSAMYLCASSSLRANNEQFFGPGTRLTVL.

This chain uses TRBV5-5 with TRBJ1-2; possible D gene TRBD1, 6 bases. The CDR3 totals 13 residues. The V gene's germline CDR1 is SGHKS and CDR2 YYEKEE (reference sequence). V lost 0 bases and J 7 bases, leaving 10 bases between the germline ends. The chain's CDR3 is CASSLEGGTGYTF. The DNA for the CDR3 is TGTGCCAGCAGCTTGGAAGGGGGTACTGGCTACACCTTC.

At least ten counts were recorded for this clonotype. The chain uses TRBV7-9 and TRBJ2-3; the match to TRBD2 covers 12 bases. The ends lost 3 bases at V and 0 bases at J; junction bases unmatched: 4. Germline-derived CDR1 and CDR2 are SEHNR and FQNEAQ (reference sequence). The CDR3 extends over 17 amino acids. CDR3 sequence reads: CASSLASGGDSTDTQYF. CDR3 bases: TGTGCCAGCAGCTTGGCTAGCGGGGGGGATAGCACAGATACGCAGTATTTT.

V usage is TRBV7-3 and J usage is TRBJ2-1, with D perhaps matching TRBD2 (6 bases). The V end lost 5 bases, the J end lost 0 bases, and 14 bases lay between the germline ends. CDR3 length: 16 amino acids. Germline V gene lookup returns CDR1 SGHTA and CDR2 FQGTGA. CDR3 sequence (DNA): TGTGCCAGCAGCCCCACGGCGGGGAGCTCCTACAATGAGCAGTTCTTC. Its protein is CASSPTAGSSYNEQFF.

V usage is TRBV7-6 and J usage is TRBJ2-2; the match to TRBD2 covers 11 bases. This CDR3 contains 16 residues. The germline CDR1 and CDR2 sequences are SGHVS and FNYEAQ. Germline trimming cut 4 bases from V and 4 bases from J; bases unmatched to any gene: 5. The CDR3 nucleotides read TGTGCCAGCAGCTCCCCGACTAGCGGGACCACCGGGGAGCTGTTTTTT. It encodes CASSSPTSGTTGELFF.

This clonotype came up a few times. The genes are TRBV10-3 and TRBJ1-4; D is unclear. This CDR3 region has 15 residues. Trimming removed 4 bases from V and 0 bases from J, with 9 bases in between. The germline V gene encodes CDR1 ENHRY and CDR2 SYGVKD. CDR3 coding DNA: TGTGCCATCAGTGTTTTGAAACCAACTAATGAAAAACTGTTTTTT. Translating it yields CAISVLKPTNEKLFF.

This chain connects TRBV20-1 to TRBJ2-3, with D possibly matching TRBD2 (7 bases). Per the germline V gene, CDR1 is DFQATT and CDR2 is SNEGSKA (reference sequence). Trimming pared 3 bases from V and 10 bases from J, leaving 11 bases between. This CDR3 is 11 amino acids long. This CDR3 is CSARGGPPQYF. In nucleotides, the CDR3 is TGCAGTGCTAGGGGGGGGCCTCCGCAGTATTTT.

This chain uses TRBV28 with TRBJ2-7; D perhaps matches TRBD2 (5 bases). Germline loops: CDR1 MDHEN, CDR2 SYDVKM. V dropped 3 bases and J dropped 2 bases, with 11 bases sitting between them. The CDR3 totals 14 residues. CDR3: CASSLSGSPYEQYF. The CDR3 bases are TGTGCCAGCAGTTTGTCGGGGAGCCCCTACGAGCAGTACTTC.

The chain uses TRBV19 and TRBJ2-1, with D uncertain. The V gene lost 6 bases and the J gene lost 0 bases, with 9 bases spanning the gap. The germline gives CDR1 LNHDA, CDR2 SQIVND (reference sequence). The CDR3 contains 14 residues. CDR3 nucleotides: TGTGCCAGTAGGGAAGTATTCTCCTACAATGAGCAGTTCTTC. Amino acid sequence: CASREVFSYNEQFF.

The V call is TRBV15, the J call TRBJ2-3; TRBD2 might be the D (5 bases). The V end was cut by 0 bases, the J end by 1 base, with 8 bases between. The V gene's germline CDR1 is LNHNV and CDR2 YYDKDF (reference sequence). The CDR3 is 15 residues long. The CDR3, as DNA: TGTGCCACCAGCAGAGATCGGGGAGGCACAGATACGCAGTATTTT. Translated: CATSRDRGGTDTQYF.

This clonotype was observed many times. The chain joins TRBV7-8 to TRBJ2-7; 7 positions match TRBD2. There are 15 residues in the CDR3. CDR1 and CDR2 (germline): SGHVS, FQNEAQ. V shed 8 bases and J 3 bases; nucleotides not matched to a gene: 13. CDR3 region: CASAGGLAENYEQYF. In DNA form, the CDR3 reads TGTGCCAGCGCGGGCGGGCTAGCGGAAAACTACGAGCAGTACTTC.

This clonotype was seen a handful of times. V usage is TRBV28 and J usage is TRBJ1-2, with a weak D call TRBD1 (5 bases). This CDR3 has 15 amino acids. Per the germline V gene, CDR1 is MDHEN and CDR2 is SYDVKM. V lost 8 bases and J 2 bases, leaving 18 bases between the germline ends. The CDR3 coding sequence is TGTGCCAGCGATCGGACACGGCGAATGAACTATGGCTACACCTTC. It encodes CASDRTRRMNYGYTF.

The chain is built from TRBV5-1 and TRBJ2-7, with 8 positions matching TRBD1. Germline values: CDR1 SGHRS, CDR2 YFSETQ. The CDR3 length is 15 residues. V was clipped by 3 bases and J by 1 base; unmatched bases: 6. This CDR3 reads CASSSDRVKSYEQYF. CDR3 sequence (DNA): TGCGCCAGCAGCTCGGACAGGGTCAAGTCCTACGAGCAGTACTTC. Based on the CDR3 plus reference TRBV5-1 and TRBJ2-7, the full variable domain is KAGVTQTPRYLIKTRGQQVTLSCSPISGHRSVSWYQQTPGQGLQFLFEYFSETQRNKGNFPGRFSGRQFSNSRSEMNVSTLELGDSALYLCASSSDRVKSYEQYFGPGTRLTVT.

The chain uses TRBV4-2 and TRBJ2-7, with 7 bases aligning to TRBD2. Germline assignment: CDR1 LGHNA and CDR2 YNFKEQ. The CDR3 sequence is 13 residues long. J was trimmed by 4 bases and V by 2 bases; bases with no gene match: 2. The chain's CDR3 is CASSQMGGYEQYF. In DNA form, the CDR3 reads TGTGCCAGCAGCCAAATGGGAGGGTACGAGCAGTACTTC.

Comments on this clonotype: The junction differs from germline at one of its ends, possibly a read error. V and J are TRBV5-1 and TRBJ2-7; possible D gene TRBD1, 6 bases. The CDR3 has 14 amino acids. The germline V gene has CDR1 SGHRS and CDR2 YFSETQ. CDR3 loop: CASRLTDSSYGQYF. Here the CDR3 DNA reads TGCGCCAGCAGGTTGACGGACAGCTCCTACGGGCAGTACTTC.

Only a few counts were recorded for this clonotype. The CDR3 region has the DNA TGTGCCAGCAGCTCCCTCGCCGCTAGCTCCTACGAGCAGTACTTC. It specifies CASSSLAASSYEQYF. The rearrangement joins TRBV7-6 to TRBJ2-7; D is unresolved. Per germline, CDR1 SGHVS and CDR2 FNYEAQ. There are 15 residues in the CDR3. The V end was cut by 4 bases, the J end by 0 bases, with 13 bases between.

This sequence joins TRBV15 and TRBJ1-1; 10 nucleotides match TRBD1. Germline V gene lookup returns CDR1 LNHNV and CDR2 YYDKDF (reference sequence). This CDR3 region has 14 residues. J was trimmed by 5 bases and V by 5 bases; bases with no gene match: 5. The CDR3 spells CATSGRDRGTEAFF. CDR3 coding DNA: TGTGCCACCAGCGGCCGGGACAGGGGAACTGAAGCTTTCTTT.

The chain links TRBV20-1 to TRBJ2-1, with 10 positions matching TRBD2. V was clipped by 5 bases and J by 3 bases; unmatched bases: 1. Germline loops: CDR1 DFQATT, CDR2 SNEGSKA (reference sequence). The CDR3 consists of 13 residues. The DNA for the CDR3 is TGCAGTGCTCGGACTAGCGGCTACAATGAGCAGTTCTTC. Protein: CSARTSGYNEQFF.

This clonotype was seen a handful of times. V usage is TRBV12-3 or TRBV12-4 and J usage is TRBJ1-2; TRBD1 is a possible D gene (5 bases). V lost 9 bases and J 14 bases, leaving 22 bases between the germline ends. This CDR3 region has 12 residues. In nucleotides, the CDR3 is TGTGCCAGTTGGGGACCCCTCCGCGTAAGGACCTTC. Its protein is CASWGPLRVRTF.

The chain has TRBV2 and TRBJ2-3; 10 positions match TRBD1. Trimming took 9 bases from V and 5 from J; bases not matched to a gene: 5. From germline, CDR1 is SNHLY and CDR2 FYNNEI. This CDR3 has 13 residues. CDR3: CARETGGIDTQYF. CDR3 bases: TGTGCCAGAGAGACAGGGGGCATAGATACGCAGTATTTT.

The chain links TRBV19 to TRBJ2-7; D uncertain. This CDR3 comprises 11 residues. The germline V gene has CDR1 LNHDA and CDR2 SQIVND (reference sequence). V was clipped by 7 bases and J by 0 bases, with 4 bases between them. The CDR3 DNA follows: TGTGCCAGTACAGACTCCTACGAGCAGTACTTC. Residues: CASTDSYEQYF. The whole variable domain, filled in from reference TRBV19 and TRBJ2-7, reads DGGITQSPKYLFRKEGQNVTLSCEQNLNHDAMYWYRQDPGQGLRLIYYSQIVNDFQKGDIAEGYSVSREKKESFPLTVTSAQKNPTAFYLCASTDSYEQYFGPGTRLTVT.

This clonotype was seen a handful of times. The V call is TRBV28, the J call TRBJ2-1; 11 bases line up with TRBD2. The CDR3 contains 18 residues. CDR1 is MDHEN, CDR2 SYDVKM, per germline. V lost 5 bases to trimming and J lost 4 bases; unmatched junction nucleotides: 13. The DNA of the CDR3 is TGTGCCAGCAGTCAGAACAGAGCTACTAGCGGGAGTTACAATGAGCAGTTCTTC. This sequence encodes CASSQNRATSGSYNEQFF.

Here the CDR3 DNA reads TGTGCCATCGGGGGTACTAGCGGATCCTACGAGCAGTACTTC. Residues: CAIGGTSGSYEQYF. This sequence joins TRBV10-3 and TRBJ2-7; 8 positions match TRBD2. V lost 8 bases and J lost 1; bases outside the gene matches: 7. The germline gives CDR1 ENHRY, CDR2 SYGVKD. The CDR3 runs to 14 residues.